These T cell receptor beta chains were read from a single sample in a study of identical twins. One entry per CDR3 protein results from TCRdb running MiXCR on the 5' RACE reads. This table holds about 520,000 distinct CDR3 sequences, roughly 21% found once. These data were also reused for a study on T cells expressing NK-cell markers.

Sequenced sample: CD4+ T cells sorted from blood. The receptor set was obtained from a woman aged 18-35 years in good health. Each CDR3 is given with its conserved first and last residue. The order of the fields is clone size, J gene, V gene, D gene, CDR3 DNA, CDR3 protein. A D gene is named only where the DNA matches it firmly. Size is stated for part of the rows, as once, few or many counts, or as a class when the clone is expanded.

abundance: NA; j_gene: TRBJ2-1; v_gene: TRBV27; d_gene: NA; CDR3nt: TGTGCCAGCAGCTCCCCAGGGGTGGCCTACAATGAGCAGTTCTTC; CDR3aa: CASSSPGVAYNEQFF
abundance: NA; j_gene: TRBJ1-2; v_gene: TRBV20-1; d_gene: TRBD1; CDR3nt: TGCAGTGCTAGAGGGGGGACAGCATCTAACTATGGCTACACCTTC; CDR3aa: CSARGGTASNYGYTF
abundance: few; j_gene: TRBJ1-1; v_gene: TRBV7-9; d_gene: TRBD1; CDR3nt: TGTGCCAGCAGCATAGGACAGGGAGCTTTCTTT; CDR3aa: CASSIGQGAFF
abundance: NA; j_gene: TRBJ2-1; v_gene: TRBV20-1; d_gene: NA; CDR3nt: TGCAGTGCTAGAGGCGTATACGATGAGCAGTTCTTC; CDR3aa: CSARGVYDEQFF
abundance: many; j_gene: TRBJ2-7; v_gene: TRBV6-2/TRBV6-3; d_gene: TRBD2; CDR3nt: TGTGCCAGCAGTTACGGGACTAGCGGCTACGAGCAGTACTTC; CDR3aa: CASSYGTSGYEQYF
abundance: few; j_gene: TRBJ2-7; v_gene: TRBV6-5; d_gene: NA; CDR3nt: TGTGCCAGCAGTTACGGTCAGGGGAGGGACGAGCAGTACTTC; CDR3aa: CASSYGQGRDEQYF
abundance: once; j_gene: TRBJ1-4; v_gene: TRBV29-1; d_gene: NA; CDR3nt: TGCAGCGTTGGACGGGTTAATGAAAAACTGTTTTTT; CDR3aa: CSVGRVNEKLFF
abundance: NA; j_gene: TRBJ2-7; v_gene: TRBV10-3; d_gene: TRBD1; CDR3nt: TGTGCCATCAGTGAAGGGCCCGGACAGGGGGCCTACGAGCAGTACTTC; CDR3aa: CAISEGPGQGAYEQYF
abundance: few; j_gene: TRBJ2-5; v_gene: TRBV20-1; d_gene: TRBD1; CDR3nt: TGCAGTGCTAGATCCGGGACAGGGTCGGCGGAGACCCAGTACTTC; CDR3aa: CSARSGTGSAETQYF
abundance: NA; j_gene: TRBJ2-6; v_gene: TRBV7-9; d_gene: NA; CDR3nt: TGTGCCCTAGCAAGGTCCGGGGCCAACGTCCTGACTTTC; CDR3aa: CALARSGANVLTF
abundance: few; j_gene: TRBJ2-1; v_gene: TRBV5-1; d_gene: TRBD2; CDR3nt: TGCGCCAGCAGCTTCGGTAGCGGGGGGAGTGAGCAGTTCTTC; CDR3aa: CASSFGSGGSEQFF
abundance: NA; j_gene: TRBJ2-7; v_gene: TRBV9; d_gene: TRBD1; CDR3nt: TGTGCCAGCAGCAGGGGGCCATTCACCTACGAGCAGTACTTC; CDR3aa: CASSRGPFTYEQYF
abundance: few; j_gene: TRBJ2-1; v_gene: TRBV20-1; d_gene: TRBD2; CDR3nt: TGCAGTGTCAGGAAGACTAGCGGGGCGTACTCCTACAATGAGCAGTTCTTC; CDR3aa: CSVRKTSGAYSYNEQFF
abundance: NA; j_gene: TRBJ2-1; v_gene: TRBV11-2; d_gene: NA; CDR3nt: TGTGCCAGCAGCCTATACAGGGAAACCTACAATGAGCAGTTCTTC; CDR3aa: CASSLYRETYNEQFF
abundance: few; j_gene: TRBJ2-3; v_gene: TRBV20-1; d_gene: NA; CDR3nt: TGCAGTGCCCGCCTCACGGGAGATACGCAGTATTTT; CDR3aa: CSARLTGDTQYF
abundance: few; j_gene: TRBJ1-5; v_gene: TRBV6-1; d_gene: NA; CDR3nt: TGTGCCACCTCCATGATCGGCGACCAGCCCCAGCATTTT; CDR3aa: CATSMIGDQPQHF
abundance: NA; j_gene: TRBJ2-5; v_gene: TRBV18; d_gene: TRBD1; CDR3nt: TGTGCCAGCTCACTGGGACAGGGTGTAGAGACCCAGTACTTC; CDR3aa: CASSLGQGVETQYF
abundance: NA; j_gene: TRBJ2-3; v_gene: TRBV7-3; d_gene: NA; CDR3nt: TGTGCCAGCAGCCGAGGGAATGCGGATACGCAGTATTTT; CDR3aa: CASSRGNADTQYF
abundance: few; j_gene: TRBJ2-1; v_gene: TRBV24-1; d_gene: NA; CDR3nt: TGTGCCACCAGTGAGGGGACTGGAAGCTCCTACAATGAGCAGTTCTTC; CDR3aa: CATSEGTGSSYNEQFF
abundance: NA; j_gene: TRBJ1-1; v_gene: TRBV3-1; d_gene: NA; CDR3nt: TGTGCCAGCAGCCAAAGCGGGATCCCTGAAGCTTTCTTT; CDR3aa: CASSQSGIPEAFF
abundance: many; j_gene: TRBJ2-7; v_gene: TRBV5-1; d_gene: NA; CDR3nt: TGCGCCAGCAGCTTGCGTGGGGGCGCCTACGAGCAGTACTTC; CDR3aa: CASSLRGGAYEQYF
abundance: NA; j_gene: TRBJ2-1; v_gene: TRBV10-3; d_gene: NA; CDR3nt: TGTGCCATCAGTGAGAGGGGGGCCTCCTACAATGAGCAGTTCTTC; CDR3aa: CAISERGASYNEQFF
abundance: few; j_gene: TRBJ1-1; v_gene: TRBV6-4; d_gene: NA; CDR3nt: TGTGCCAGCAGCGTTTACAGAGGGAGTGAAGCTTTCTTT; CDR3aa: CASSVYRGSEAFF
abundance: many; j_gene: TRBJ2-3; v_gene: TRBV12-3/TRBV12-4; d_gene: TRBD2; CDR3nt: TGTGCCAGCAGTTTTCCGATGGGCAGGGTGACAGCGGGGAGCACAGATACGCAGTATTTT; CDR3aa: CASSFPMGRVTAGSTDTQYF
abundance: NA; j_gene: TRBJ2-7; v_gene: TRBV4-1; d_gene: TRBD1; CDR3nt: TGCGCCAGCAGCCACCCCACAACAGGGGCATACGAGCAGTACTTC; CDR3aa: CASSHPTTGAYEQYF
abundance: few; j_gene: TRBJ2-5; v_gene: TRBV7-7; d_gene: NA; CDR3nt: TGTGCTAGCAGCCGTACCCGACTAGGAAGCGAGACCCAGTACTTC; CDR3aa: CASSRTRLGSETQYF
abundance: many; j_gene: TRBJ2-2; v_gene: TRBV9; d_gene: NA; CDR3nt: TGTGCCAGCAATTACGGGGCGAACACCGGGGAGCTGTTTTTT; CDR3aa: CASNYGANTGELFF